This TCR beta chain was recorded in a study of OX40 agonist ivuxolimab in advanced cancers. Trimming pared 8 bases from V and 2 bases from J, leaving 4 bases between. CDR1 is MNHEY, CDR2 SMNVEV, per germline (reference sequence). The CDR3 spans 10 residues. This table comes from immunoSEQ multiplex PCR, and its TCRdb copy is limited to in-frame clones, with some not included. This sample has 49,000 or so clones, with roughly 90% found just once. On this clone: Other DNA sequences in this sample translate to the same CDR3.

The specimen was CD4+ or CD8+ T cells sorted from blood, collected in a trial of the OX40 agonist ivuxolimab. The TCR originated in an adult with an advanced solid tumor such as melanoma, head and neck, liver or kidney cancer. The chain employs TRBV27 and TRBJ2-7; no firm D call. Written as DNA, the CDR3 is TGTGCCAGCGGCCCCTACGAGCAGTACTTC. This gives the protein CASGPYEQYF.